A selection of T cell receptor beta chains follows, all from one sample in a study of OX40 agonist ivuxolimab in advanced cancers. TCRdb keeps only in-frame clones here, not all; method: immunoSEQ multiplex PCR. The sample contains about 81,000 clones, about 88% of which appear only once. The sequenced sample was CD4+ or CD8+ T cells sorted from blood, obtained in a trial of the OX40 agonist ivuxolimab. The receptors stem from an adult with an advanced solid tumor such as melanoma, head and neck, liver or kidney cancer. Both conserved end residues are part of each CDR3. Each record gives: D gene, V gene, clone size, J gene, CDR3 protein, CDR3 DNA. D genes are given only for firm matches. Rows give clone size only sometimes, using once, few, many, or a class for an expanded clone.

>.|TRBV6-5|.|TRBJ2-7
CASSYSVYEQYF
TGTGCCAGCAGTTACTCTGTCTACGAGCAGTACTTC
>.|TRBV5-1|.|TRBJ1-1
CASSLDPPGRGTGGTEAFF
TGCGCCAGCAGCTTGGATCCACCAGGGCGGGGAACGGGAGGGACTGAAGCTTTCTTT
>.|TRBV19|.|TRBJ1-2
CASSPTTSGYGYTF
TGTGCCAGTAGCCCCACGACATCAGGGTATGGCTACACCTTC
>.|TRBV7-8|.|TRBJ1-3
CASSLATSSGNTIYF
TGTGCCAGCAGCTTAGCCACCAGCTCTGGAAACACCATATATTTT
>.|TRBV5-1|.|TRBJ2-5
CASSLGGAGQETQYF
TGCGCCAGCAGCTTGGGGGGTGCAGGCCAAGAGACCCAGTACTTC
>.|TRBV5-5|.|TRBJ2-7
CASSRDGTSYEQYF
TGTGCCAGCAGCCGGGACGGAACGTCCTACGAGCAGTACTTC
>.|TRBV18|.|TRBJ1-6
CASSPRGRPLHF
TGTGCCAGCTCACCACGCGGGAGGCCCCTCCACTTT
>.|TRBV6-1|.|TRBJ1-1
CASSEALLRELNTEAFF
TGTGCCAGCAGTGAAGCTTTGCTCAGGGAACTCAACACTGAAGCTTTCTTT
>TRBD1|TRBV2|.|TRBJ2-5
CASSELGQGGLGQYF
TGTGCCAGCAGTGAATTGGGACAAGGGGGCCTGGGCCAGTACTTC
>.|TRBV7-9|.|TRBJ1-5
CASSLAAGGNQPQHF
TGTGCCAGCAGCTTAGCAGCGGGTGGCAATCAGCCCCAGCATTTT
>.|TRBV7-2|.|TRBJ2-5
CASSFARQETQYF
TGTGCCAGCAGCTTTGCCAGGCAAGAGACCCAGTACTTC
>TRBD1|TRBV10-3|once|TRBJ1-2
CAISDAETGTDYGYTF
TGTGCCATCAGTGATGCCGAAACCGGGACAGACTATGGCTACACCTTC
>TRBD2|TRBV7-2|.|TRBJ2-5
CASTLAGGAETQYF
TGTGCCAGCACACTAGCGGGAGGAGCAGAGACCCAGTACTTC
>.|TRBV18|few|TRBJ1-3
CASSPSVSGNTIYF
TGTGCCAGCTCACCGTCGGTCTCTGGAAACACCATATATTTT
>.|TRBV28|few|TRBJ1-2
CASSFQGIYGYTF
TGTGCCAGCAGTTTTCAGGGGATCTATGGCTACACCTTC
>.|TRBV29-1|.|TRBJ1-1
CSVGAVLNTEAFF
TGCAGCGTTGGGGCAGTTCTGAACACTGAAGCTTTCTTT
>.|TRBV6-6|.|TRBJ1-5
CASSYSGVGQPQHF
TGTGCCAGCAGTTACTCAGGGGTTGGACAGCCCCAGCATTTT
>.|TRBV28|.|TRBJ2-7
CASSLTDSSYEQYF
TGTGCCAGCAGTTTGACGGACAGCTCCTACGAGCAGTACTTC
>.|TRBV19|.|TRBJ2-1
CASSHTRQSSYNEQFF
TGTGCCAGTAGTCACACGAGGCAGAGCTCCTACAATGAGCAGTTCTTC
>.|TRBV21-1|.|TRBJ2-7
CASSLKGRQGIYEQYF
TGTGCCAGCAGCCTAAAAGGACGACAGGGAATCTACGAGCAGTACTTC
>TRBD1|TRBV28|few|TRBJ1-5
CASSLGTVSQPQHF
TGTGCCAGCAGCCTCGGGACAGTTAGTCAGCCCCAGCATTTT
>.|TRBV7-9|.|TRBJ2-5
CASSSFTGYEETQYF
TGTGCCAGCAGCTCATTCACAGGGTATGAAGAGACCCAGTACTTC